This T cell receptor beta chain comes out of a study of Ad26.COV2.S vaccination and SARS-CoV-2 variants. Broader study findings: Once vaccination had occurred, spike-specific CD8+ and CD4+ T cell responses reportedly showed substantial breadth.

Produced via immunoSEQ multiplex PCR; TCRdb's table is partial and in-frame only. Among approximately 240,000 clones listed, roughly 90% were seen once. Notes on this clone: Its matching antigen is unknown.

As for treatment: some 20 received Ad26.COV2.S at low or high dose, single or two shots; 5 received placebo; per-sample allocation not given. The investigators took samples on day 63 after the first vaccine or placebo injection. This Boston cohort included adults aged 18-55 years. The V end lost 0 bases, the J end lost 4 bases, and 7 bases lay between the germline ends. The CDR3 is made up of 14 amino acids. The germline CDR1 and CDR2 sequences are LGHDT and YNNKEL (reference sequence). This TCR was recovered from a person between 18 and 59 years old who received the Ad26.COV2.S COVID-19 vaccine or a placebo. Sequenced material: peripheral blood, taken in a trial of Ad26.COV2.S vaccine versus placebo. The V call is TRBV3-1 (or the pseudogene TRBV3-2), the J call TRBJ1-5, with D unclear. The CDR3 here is CASSQDAINQPQHF. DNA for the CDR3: TGTGCCAGCAGCCAAGATGCCATAAATCAGCCCCAGCATTTT.